This T cell receptor (beta chain) is from a study of T cell responses to AZD1222 COVID-19 vaccine. General study findings and limits: Baseline seropositives among AZD1222 recipients totaled only 5 to 7. The study reported that nearly half of spike-specific TCRs target unmutated variant regions. In a largely white British group with more females than males, clonal diversity was possibly underestimated.

Generated by immunoSEQ multiplex PCR, the TCRdb table keeps only in-frame clones and is missing some. The profile covers about 120,000 clones, with roughly 85% appearing a single time and around a sixth taken by the ten largest. Concerning this clone itself: What it binds is not known.

This CDR3 region has 14 residues. Germline V lookup: CDR1 LNHNV, CDR2 YYDKDF (reference sequence). J was trimmed by 0 bases and V by 6 bases; bases with no gene match: 3. The rearrangement joins TRBV15 to TRBJ1-1; 8 nucleotides align to TRBD1. The clonotype originates from an adult in good health. Sequencing was performed on peripheral blood, taken on day 0 of MenACWY control vaccination. For the CDR3, the DNA is TGTGCCACCAGACAGGGGGTGGTGAACACTGAAGCTTTCTTT. Translation: CATRQGVVNTEAFF.